What follows are 23 T cell receptor beta chains derived from one specimen sequenced in a study of T cells in Graves' hyperthyroidism and ophthalmopathy. The investigators amplified TCR beta CDR3 regions from RNA transcripts. HTBI primers were used for first-round RT-PCR of the TCR CDR3. TCRdb re-called the multiplex PCR reads through MiXCR, storing one row per CDR3 protein. The data show under 350,000 distinct CDR3 sequences, with 15% to 20% seen just once and about 49% held by the top ten. Sequences were obtained from blood. The receptors come from a woman in her 50s with Graves' hyperthyroidism.

This clonotype came up a few times. The gene calls are TRBV7-3 and TRBJ1-2; TRBD1 agrees at 8 bases. CDR1 and CDR2 from the germline V gene are SGHTA and FQGTGA. The CDR3 has 13 residues. Trimming took 5 bases from V and 8 from J; bases not matched to a gene: 7. The CDR3 region has the DNA TGTGCCAGCAGCCCTTTCAGGGGGCAAGGCTACACCTTC. This sequence encodes CASSPFRGQGYTF. The whole variable domain, remainder taken from reference TRBV7-3 and TRBJ1-2, is GAGVSQTPSNKVTEKGKYVELRCDPISGHTALYWYRQSLGQGPEFLIYFQGTGAADDSGLPNDRFFAVRPEGSVSTLKIQRTERGDSAVYLCASSPFRGQGYTFGSGTRLTVV.

This clonotype was picked up a small number of times. This chain connects TRBV10-3 to TRBJ1-5; D is unresolved. The CDR3 is 12 residues long. Germline loops: CDR1 ENHRY, CDR2 SYGVKD. Between the trimmed V and J ends, which lost 0 bases and 4 bases, there was a span of 1 base. CDR3 sequence reads: CAISESNQPQHF. Here the CDR3 DNA reads TGTGCCATCAGTGAGTCGAATCAGCCCCAGCATTTT.

The chain joins TRBV9 to TRBJ1-1, with D unclear. The CDR3 has 14 amino acids. Germline V lookup: CDR1 SGDLS, CDR2 YYNGEE. V dropped 0 bases and J dropped 0 bases, with 6 bases sitting between them. The DNA for the CDR3 is TGTGCCAGCAGCGTAGAATCCGTGAACACTGAAGCTTTCTTT. It specifies CASSVESVNTEAFF.

This clonotype turned up a few times. Since a much larger clone is just one base distant, this may be a read error. The chain carries TRBV11-2 and TRBJ2-1, with 10 nucleotides matching TRBD2. The trim removed 5 bases at V and 2 bases at J, leaving 6 bases unmatched. CDR3 length equals 16 residues. Germline V gene lookup returns CDR1 SGHAT and CDR2 FQNNGV. In nucleotides, the CDR3 is TGTGCCAGCAGCCGTCCTAGCGGGAGCCCCTACAATGAGCAGTTCTTC. This gives the protein CASSRPSGSPYNEQFF.

This rearrangement joins TRBV12-3 or TRBV12-4 to TRBJ1-1; tentatively, D is TRBD1 (5 bases). The CDR3 spans 11 residues. V lost 8 bases and J 6 bases, leaving 10 bases between the germline ends. The CDR3 spells CASHQGPEAFF. The CDR3 region has the DNA TGTGCCAGCCATCAGGGACCTGAAGCTTTCTTT.

This clonotype is medium-sized by share. The chain recombines TRBV5-1 with TRBJ2-2; no clear D. The germline V and J ends were trimmed by 4 bases and 4 bases, with 17 bases remaining between them. This CDR3 contains 16 residues. Germline values: CDR1 SGHRS, CDR2 YFSETQ. The CDR3 DNA reads TGCGCCAGCAGCCGAGGCGAGCTTGTAACCACCGGGGAGCTGTTTTTT. This gives the protein CASSRGELVTTGELFF.

The rearrangement links TRBV19 to TRBJ1-5; D unresolved. Deletions cut 3 bases from V and 6 bases from J, with 18 bases between. Germline V gene sequence: CDR1 LNHDA, CDR2 SQIVND (reference sequence). This CDR3 spans 16 amino acids. The CDR3 reads CASSIQTRNPSQPQHF. The CDR3 DNA follows: TGTGCCAGTAGTATCCAGACACGAAATCCTAGTCAGCCCCAGCATTTT.

This clonotype showed up many times. CDR3 loop: CASSKIDRSHTEAFF. The CDR3 DNA reads TGTGCCAGCAGCAAGATAGACAGGTCGCACACTGAAGCTTTCTTT. This chain uses TRBV7-9 with TRBJ1-1; TRBD1 is a possible D gene (6 bases). The CDR3 is 15 amino acids. Trimming pared 5 bases from V and 3 bases from J, leaving 16 bases between. The V gene's germline CDR1 is SEHNR and CDR2 FQNEAQ (reference sequence).

This clonotype was picked up many times. The V and J genes are TRBV28 and TRBJ2-1; D might be TRBD2 (5 bases). CDR3 length: 14 residues. Germline loops: CDR1 MDHEN, CDR2 SYDVKM. Trimming pared 5 bases from V and 4 bases from J, leaving 12 bases between. CDR3 DNA sequence: TGTGCCAGCAGTCAAGCGGCCCTTTACAATGAGCAGTTCTTC. Protein: CASSQAALYNEQFF.

CDR3 bases: TGTGCCAGCAGCTTGACGGGGTTCTCCTACGAGCAGTACGTC. Protein: CASSLTGFSYEQYV. This chain joins TRBV5-6 and TRBJ2-7; a possible D gene is TRBD2 (5 bases). V gave up 1 base and J gave up 0 bases, with 8 bases separating them. From germline, CDR1 is SGHDT and CDR2 YYEEEE. The CDR3 sequence is 14 residues long.

This clonotype was observed a few times. The chain links TRBV20-1 to TRBJ1-2; TRBD1 is a possible D gene (6 bases). Deletions cut 3 bases from V and 8 bases from J, with 25 bases between. Germline CDR1 is DFQATT and CDR2 is SNEGSKA (reference sequence). This CDR3 spans 16 amino acids. CDR3 bases: TGCAGTGCTAGTTTGGGGGCGCAGTCAACAACGGGGGGCTACACCTTC. It encodes CSASLGAQSTTGGYTF.

In its sample, this clonotype was seen a few times. This rearrangement joins TRBV7-9 to TRBJ1-4; D possibly corresponds to TRBD1 (5 bases). V shed 2 bases and J shed 8 bases, with 15 bases lying between them. The CDR3 covers 15 residues. Germline loops: CDR1 SEHNR, CDR2 FQNEAQ (reference sequence). The CDR3 coding sequence is TGTGCCAGCAGCTTATCGACTGGGGGAAGGGAAAAACTGTTTTTT. Its protein product is CASSLSTGGREKLFF. Full variable domain (outside the CDR3, taken from reference TRBV7-9 and TRBJ1-4): DTGVSQNPRHKITKRGQNVTFRCDPISEHNRLYWYRQTLGQGPEFLTYFQNEAQLEKSRLLSDRFSAERPKGSFSTLEIQRTEQGDSAMYLCASSLSTGGREKLFFGSGTQLSVL.

V gene TRBV6-1 combines with J gene TRBJ1-5, with 12 nucleotides matching TRBD1. The CDR3 sequence is 16 residues long. Germline V gene data show CDR1 as MNHNS and CDR2 as SASEGT. V lost 6 bases to trimming and J lost 7 bases; unmatched junction nucleotides: 10. The CDR3 DNA sequence: TGTGCCAGCAGACACCTATCCGGGACAGGGGGCCAGCCCCAGCATTTT. It specifies CASRHLSGTGGQPQHF.

The chain is built from TRBV5-6 and TRBJ2-3, with D perhaps TRBD1 (6 bases). This CDR3 is built from 16 residues. The germline gives CDR1 SGHDT, CDR2 YYEEEE. Trimming pared 2 bases from V and 0 bases from J, leaving 13 bases between. The CDR3: CASSLGGHLSTDTQYF. The CDR3 DNA follows: TGTGCCAGCAGCTTAGGGGGACACCTCAGCACAGATACGCAGTATTTT.

In this sample, this clonotype turned up a few times. One end of the junction fails to match germline, which may point to a read error. The rearrangement joins TRBV20-1 to TRBJ2-2; 10 bases match TRBD1. Germline V CDR1 and CDR2: DFQATT, SNEGSKA (reference sequence). The CDR3 runs 15 residues. This chain's CDR3 is CSARVRTGGIGELFF. The CDR3 bases are TGCAGTGCCAGAGTCCGGACAGGGGGAATCGGGGAGCTGTTTTTT.

Concerning this clonotype: This may be a read error, as it is one base from a much larger clone. The chain carries TRBV15 and TRBJ2-1, with 8 bases that match TRBD1. In germline, CDR1 is LNHNV, CDR2 YYDKDF (reference sequence). V lost 5 bases to trimming and J lost 8 bases; unmatched junction nucleotides: 11. The CDR3 sequence is 15 residues long. The CDR3 DNA sequence: TGTGCCACCAGCCTCCGGGACAGGACTTCCGATGAGCAGTTCTTC. Translating it yields CATSLRDRTSDEQFF.

As for this clonotype: The junction shows a germline mismatch at one end, possibly a read error. The rearrangement uses TRBV12-3 or TRBV12-4 and TRBJ2-5; 9 nucleotides match TRBD2. The CDR3 spans 15 residues. This CDR3 is CVSSLSGGYEETQYF. As DNA, the CDR3 is TGTGTCAGCAGTTTAAGCGGGGGGTATGAAGAGACCCAGTACTTC.

This clonotype was seen repeatedly, ten times or more. This rearrangement joins TRBV12-3 or TRBV12-4 to TRBJ2-1; TRBD2 might be the D (5 bases). CDR3 size: 15 residues. V lost 3 bases to trimming and J lost 9 bases, with 18 bases between them. CDR3 amino acids: CASSLSGRGRSEQFF. The CDR3 DNA sequence: TGTGCCAGCAGTTTGTCGGGGAGAGGTAGGAGTGAGCAGTTCTTC.

This clonotype occurred a few times. V gene TRBV19 combines with J gene TRBJ1-1, with D unclear. The germline V gene encodes CDR1 LNHDA and CDR2 SQIVND (reference sequence). V shed 7 bases and J shed 4 bases, with 16 bases lying between them. The CDR3 is 14 residues long. This CDR3 reads CASTPGGRSTEAFF. Here the CDR3 DNA reads TGTGCCAGTACCCCGGGAGGGAGGAGCACTGAAGCTTTCTTT.

There are a few counts of this clonotype. J is TRBJ1-2 and V is TRBV6-1; no reliable D call. The germline CDR1 and CDR2 sequences are MNHNS and SASEGT. V lost 7 bases and J lost 4, with 13 bases in between. CDR3 length equals 13 residues. CDR3 in amino acids: CASTPDSGYGYTF. CDR3 in DNA: TGTGCCAGCACCCCTGACTCGGGCTATGGCTACACCTTC.

A few counts support this clonotype. The rearrangement joins TRBV12-3 or TRBV12-4 to TRBJ1-1, with D hard to call. The CDR3 runs 13 residues. V lost 8 bases, J lost 4 bases, and 14 bases lay in between. In DNA form, the CDR3 reads TGTGCCAGCGGTCGGGGTCGAGGCACTGAAGCTTTCTTT. It is translated as CASGRGRGTEAFF.

This clonotype was observed many times. The chain employs TRBV5-1 and TRBJ1-1; 9 bases are shared with TRBD1. The CDR3 is 14 amino acids. The V gene end was trimmed by 4 bases and the J gene end by 4 bases; junction bases not matched to a gene: 5. Germline loops: CDR1 SGHRS, CDR2 YFSETQ. The CDR3 nucleotides read TGCGCCAGCAGCAGGGACAGGGCAACCACTGAAGCTTTCTTT. Translating it yields CASSRDRATTEAFF. Together with reference TRBV5-1 and TRBJ1-1, the CDR3 gives the full variable domain: KAGVTQTPRYLIKTRGQQVTLSCSPISGHRSVSWYQQTPGQGLQFLFEYFSETQRNKGNFPGRFSGRQFSNSRSEMNVSTLELGDSALYLCASSRDRATTEAFFGQGTRLTVV.

This clonotype turned up a few times. This chain connects TRBV30 to TRBJ1-6; possibly TRBD1 for D (6 bases). Germline V lookup: CDR1 GTSNPN, CDR2 SVGIG (reference sequence). Trimming cost V 0 bases and J 10 bases, with 16 bases left between them. CDR3 length: 15 amino acids. The CDR3 nucleotides read TGTGCCTGGAGTGTACTCAGGGGCCGGAGGTCACCCCTCCACTTT. This sequence encodes CAWSVLRGRRSPLHF.